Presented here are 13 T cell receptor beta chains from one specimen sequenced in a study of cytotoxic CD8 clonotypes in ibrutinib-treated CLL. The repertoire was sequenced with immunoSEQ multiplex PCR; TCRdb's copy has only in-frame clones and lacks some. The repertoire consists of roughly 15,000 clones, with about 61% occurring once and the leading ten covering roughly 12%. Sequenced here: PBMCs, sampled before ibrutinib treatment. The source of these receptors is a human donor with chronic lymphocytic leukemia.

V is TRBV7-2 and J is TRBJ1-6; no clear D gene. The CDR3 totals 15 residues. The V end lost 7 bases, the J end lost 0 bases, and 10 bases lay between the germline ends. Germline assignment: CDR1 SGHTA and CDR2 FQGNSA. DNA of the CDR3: TGTGCCAGCAAATTTCTTAGCTCCTATAATTCACCCCTCCACTTT. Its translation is CASKFLSSYNSPLHF.

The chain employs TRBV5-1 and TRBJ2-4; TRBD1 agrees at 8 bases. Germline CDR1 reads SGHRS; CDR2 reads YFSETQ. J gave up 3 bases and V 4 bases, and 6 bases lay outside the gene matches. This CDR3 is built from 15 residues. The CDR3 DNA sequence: TGCGCCAGCAGCGTAGGACAGGGAAGCAAAAACATTCAGTACTTC. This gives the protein CASSVGQGSKNIQYF.

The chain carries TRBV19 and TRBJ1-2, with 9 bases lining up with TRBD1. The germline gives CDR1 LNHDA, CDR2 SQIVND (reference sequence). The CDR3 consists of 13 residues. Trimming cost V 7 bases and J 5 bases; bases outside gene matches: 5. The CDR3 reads CASTPDRGYGYTF. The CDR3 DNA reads TGTGCCAGTACTCCGGACAGGGGATATGGCTACACCTTC.

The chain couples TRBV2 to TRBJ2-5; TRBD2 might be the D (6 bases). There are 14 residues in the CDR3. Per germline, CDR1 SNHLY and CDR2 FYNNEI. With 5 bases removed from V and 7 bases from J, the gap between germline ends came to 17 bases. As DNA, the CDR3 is TGTGCCAGCAGTCGGGACTCCGGTGCGCGGACCCAGTACTTC. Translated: CASSRDSGARTQYF.

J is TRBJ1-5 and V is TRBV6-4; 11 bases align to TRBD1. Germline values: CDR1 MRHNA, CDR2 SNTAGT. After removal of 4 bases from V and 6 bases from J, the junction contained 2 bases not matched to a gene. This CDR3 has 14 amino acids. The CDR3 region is CASSVGTGGQPQHF. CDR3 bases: TGTGCCAGCAGTGTTGGGACAGGGGGTCAGCCCCAGCATTTT.

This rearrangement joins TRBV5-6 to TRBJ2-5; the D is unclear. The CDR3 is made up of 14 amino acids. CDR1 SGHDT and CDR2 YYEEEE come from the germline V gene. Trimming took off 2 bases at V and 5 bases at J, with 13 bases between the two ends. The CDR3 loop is CASSLGPVGETQYF. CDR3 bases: TGTGCCAGCAGCTTAGGGCCCGTGGGGGAGACCCAGTACTTC.

The CDR3 reads CASSQGQNQPQHF. The CDR3 coding sequence is TGTGCCAGCAGCCAAGGCCAGAATCAGCCCCAGCATTTT. V is TRBV7-9 and J is TRBJ1-5, with D unclear. This CDR3 comprises 13 residues. Germline CDR1 and CDR2: SEHNR and FQNEAQ (reference sequence). Trimming took 5 bases from V and 4 from J, leaving 9 bases between them.

CDR3: CASSLGGGATNEKLFF. The CDR3 nucleotides are TGTGCCAGCAGCTTAGGAGGGGGCGCAACTAATGAAAAACTGTTTTTT. The chain recombines TRBV7-9 with TRBJ1-4, with 7 bases matching TRBD1. CDR1 and CDR2 (germline): SEHNR, FQNEAQ (reference sequence). This CDR3 region has 16 residues. The V gene end was trimmed by 1 base and the J gene end by 0 bases; junction bases not matched to a gene: 2.

CDR3 nucleotide sequence: TGTGCCAGCAGCCCACAGGGTCTTGGGTATGGCTACACCTTC. Its protein is CASSPQGLGYGYTF. This chain uses TRBV27 with TRBJ1-2; D might be TRBD1 (6 bases). Germline CDR1 is MNHEY and CDR2 is SMNVEV (reference sequence). This CDR3 has 14 residues. The ends were cut back, 6 bases at V and 5 bases at J, with 16 bases in the middle.

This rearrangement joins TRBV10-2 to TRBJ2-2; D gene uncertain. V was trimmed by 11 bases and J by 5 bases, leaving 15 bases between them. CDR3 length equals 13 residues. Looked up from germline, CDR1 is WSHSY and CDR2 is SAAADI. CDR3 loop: CAVYPGATGELFF. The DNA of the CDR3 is TGCGCCGTTTACCCGGGTGCTACCGGGGAGCTGTTTTTT.

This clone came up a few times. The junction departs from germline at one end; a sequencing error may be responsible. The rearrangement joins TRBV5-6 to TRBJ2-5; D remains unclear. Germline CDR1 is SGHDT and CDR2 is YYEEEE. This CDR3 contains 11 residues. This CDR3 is CASSLADGEDF. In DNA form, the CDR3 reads TGTGCCAGCAGCTTGGCTGACGGAGAAGACTTC.

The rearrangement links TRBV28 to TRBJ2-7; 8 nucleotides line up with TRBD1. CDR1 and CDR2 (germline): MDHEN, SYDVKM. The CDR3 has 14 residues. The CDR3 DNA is TGTGCCAGCAGTCCAGGGACAGGTCCCTACGAGCAGTGCGTC. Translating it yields CASSPGTGPYEQCV.

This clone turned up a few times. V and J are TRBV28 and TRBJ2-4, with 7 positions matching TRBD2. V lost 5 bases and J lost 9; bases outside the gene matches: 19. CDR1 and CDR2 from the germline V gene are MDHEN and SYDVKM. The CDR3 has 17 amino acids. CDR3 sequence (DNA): TGTGCCAGCAGTCCGCTCCCCGTTTTGGCGGGAGAGGTCATTCAGTACTTC. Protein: CASSPLPVLAGEVIQYF.